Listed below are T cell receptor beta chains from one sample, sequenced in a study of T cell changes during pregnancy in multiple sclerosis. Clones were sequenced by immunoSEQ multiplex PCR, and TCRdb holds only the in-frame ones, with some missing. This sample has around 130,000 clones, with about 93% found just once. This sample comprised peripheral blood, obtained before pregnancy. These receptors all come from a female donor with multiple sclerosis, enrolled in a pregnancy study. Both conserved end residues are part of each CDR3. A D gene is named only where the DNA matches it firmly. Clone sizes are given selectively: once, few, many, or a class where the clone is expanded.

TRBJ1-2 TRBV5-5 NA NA TGTGCCAGCAGCTTGCGGGTCTATGGCTACACCTTC CASSLRVYGYTF
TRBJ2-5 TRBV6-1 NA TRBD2 TGTGCCAGCAGTGAAGTCCCAGCGGGGGTTACCCAGTACTTC CASSEVPAGVTQYF
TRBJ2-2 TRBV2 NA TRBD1 TGTGCCAGCAGTTCACAGGGGTACACCGGGGAGCTGTTTTTT CASSSQGYTGELFF
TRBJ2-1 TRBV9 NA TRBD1 TGTGCCAGCAGCGCGGACAGGGAGCAGCAGTTCTTC CASSADREQQFF
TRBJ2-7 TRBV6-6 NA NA TGTGCCAGCAGTTACTCGGGGGGAAACTACGAGCAGTACTTC CASSYSGGNYEQYF
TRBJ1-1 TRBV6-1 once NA TGTGCCAGCAGTGTCGTAGGGGGTGAGGACACTGAAGCTTTCTTT CASSVVGGEDTEAFF
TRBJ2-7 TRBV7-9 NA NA TGTGCCAGCAGCGGTGACGGGTACTCCTACGAGCAGTACTTC CASSGDGYSYEQYF
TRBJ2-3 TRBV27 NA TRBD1 TGTGCCAGCAGTTTAAATACCCCGACCTCTATGACAGGGCCCACAGATACGCAGTATTTT CASSLNTPTSMTGPTDTQYF
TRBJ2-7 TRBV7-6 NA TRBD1 TGTGCCAGCAGCTCCAGGACAGGGGGGTACGAGCAGTACTTC CASSSRTGGYEQYF
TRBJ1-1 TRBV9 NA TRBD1 TGTGCCAGCAGCGTAGGGGTCAGGGGGCTGAGCACTGAAGCTTTCTTT CASSVGVRGLSTEAFF
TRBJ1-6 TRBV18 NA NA TGTGCCAGCTCACCAAGGGGCCCGAAGGACTCACCCCTCCACTTT CASSPRGPKDSPLHF
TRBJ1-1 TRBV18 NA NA TGTGCCAGCTTACAGGGTGTACGGACTGAAGCTTTCTTT CASLQGVRTEAFF
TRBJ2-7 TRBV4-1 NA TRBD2 TGCGCCAGCAGCCAAGATACTAGCGGCCCCTACGAGCAGTACTTC CASSQDTSGPYEQYF
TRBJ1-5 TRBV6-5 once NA TGTGCCAGCCGTTCCGCGGGATATCAGCCCCAGCATTTT CASRSAGYQPQHF
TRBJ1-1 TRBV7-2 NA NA TGTGCCAGCAGTCCTAAAATGAACACTGAAGCTTTCTTT CASSPKMNTEAFF
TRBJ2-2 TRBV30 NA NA TGTGCCTGGAGTGTACGGGGGAACACCGGGGAGCTGTTTTTT CAWSVRGNTGELFF
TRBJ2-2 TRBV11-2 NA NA TGTGCCAGCAGCCCAGTGAACACCGGGGAGCTGTTTTTT CASSPVNTGELFF
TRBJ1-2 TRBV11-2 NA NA TGTGCCAGCAGCTTAGGAGGCCAGCTCGGATATGGCTACACCTTC CASSLGGQLGYGYTF
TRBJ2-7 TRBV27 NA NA TGTGCCAGCAAGGTCAGCGACGGCTCCTACGAGCAGTACTTC CASKVSDGSYEQYF
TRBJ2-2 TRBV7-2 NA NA TGTGCCAGCAGCTCGCAGCAGGCCCCGTCAAAAAGGGGGGAGCTGTTTTTT CASSSQQAPSKRGELFF
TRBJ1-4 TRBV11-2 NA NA TGTGCCAGCAGCCGTCGGGGAGACCATGAAAAACTGTTTTTT CASSRRGDHEKLFF
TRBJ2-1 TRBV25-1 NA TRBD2 TGTGCCAGCAGTGCCTGGACTAGCGGGGACCGTAATGAGCAGTTCTTC CASSAWTSGDRNEQFF
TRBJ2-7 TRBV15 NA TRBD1 TGTGCCACCAGCAGAGATCGAAGACAGGGACGAGGAGAGCAGTACTTC CATSRDRRQGRGEQYF
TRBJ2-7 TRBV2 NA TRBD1 TGTGCCAGCACTGGGACAGGGGCCTACGAGCAGTACTTC CASTGTGAYEQYF
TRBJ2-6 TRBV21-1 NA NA TGTGCCAGCAGCAAAGAGTTCGGATGCCAGGGTGACTGTCTAGGGGCCAACGTCCTGACTTTC CASSKEFGCQGDCLGANVLTF
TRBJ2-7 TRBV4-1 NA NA TGCGCCAGCAGCCAAGATGGCCAGGCCCCCTACGAGCAGTACTTC CASSQDGQAPYEQYF
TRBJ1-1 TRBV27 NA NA TGTGCCAGCAGTTTGAGGGAGTATAGTACTGAAGCTTTCTTT CASSLREYSTEAFF
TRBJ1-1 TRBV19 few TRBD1 TGTGCCACCCGGTACACAGGGGCCAACACTGAAGCTTTCTTT CATRYTGANTEAFF